These 27 T cell receptor beta chains were all obtained from the same sample, sequenced in a study of blood T cell repertoires in COVID-19 (dated by TCRdb to the early 2020s). Library preparation employed the immunoSEQ multiplex PCR assay. Imported from immuneACCESS, the table was reduced by TCRdb to in-frame sequences with V and J called. These copies leave out some clones; in studies compared against another copy, an unresolved V gene accounts for under half, and the cause of the remainder is not known. This sample has around 250,000 clones in its table, and 65% to 90% of those were observed once. The ten largest account for approximately 9% of the sample. Input material: PBMCs or T cells enriched from blood (not recorded which). All receptors come from a woman between 45 and 60 years old with acute COVID-19.

This clone has a handful of counts. CDR3 nucleotides: TGTGCGACCTGGACAGCTCTCGGGGGGCAGCCCCAGCATTTT. This codes for CATWTALGGQPQHF. This chain joins TRBV27 and TRBJ1-5; possible D gene TRBD1, 6 bases. There are 14 residues in the CDR3. Germline-derived CDR1 and CDR2 are MNHEY and SMNVEV (reference sequence).

The gene calls are TRBV7-9 and TRBJ2-7; 8 bases match TRBD1. This CDR3 has 14 residues. Germline assignment: CDR1 SEHNR and CDR2 FQNEAQ (reference sequence). Trimming took 1 base from V and 4 from J; bases not matched to a gene: 3. The CDR3 nucleotides are TGTGCCAGCAGCTTAGGGACAGGGAATTACGAGCAGTACTTC. Encoded protein: CASSLGTGNYEQYF.

In its sample, this clone was seen a few times. J is TRBJ2-7 and V is TRBV5-4; 9 bases align to TRBD1. Trimming at V came to 4 bases and at J to 3 bases, leaving 8 bases not matched to a gene. CDR1 and CDR2 (germline): SGHNT, YYREEE (reference sequence). The CDR3 consists of 15 residues. In nucleotides, the CDR3 is TGTGCCAGCAGCCCTGGGACAGGGAAACTCTACGAGCAGTACTTC. Translated: CASSPGTGKLYEQYF.

The chain combines TRBV5-1 with TRBJ2-7; 9 bases map to TRBD1. Germline V gene lookup returns CDR1 SGHRS and CDR2 YFSETQ. This CDR3 is built from 15 residues. The junction had 2 bases not matched to a gene; V was cut back by 0 bases and J by 1 base. The CDR3 spells CASSLEGTGSYEQYF. The CDR3 DNA follows: TGCGCCAGCAGCTTGGAAGGGACAGGGTCCTACGAGCAGTACTTC.

The J gene is TRBJ2-5, the V gene TRBV14; perhaps TRBD1 as D (5 bases). The germline gives CDR1 SGHDN, CDR2 FVKESK. The CDR3 totals 14 residues. V was trimmed by 0 bases and J by 5 bases, leaving 10 bases between them. The CDR3 loop is CASSQEGNRETQYF. The CDR3 bases are TGTGCCAGCAGCCAAGAGGGCAACAGGGAGACCCAGTACTTC.

V gene TRBV5-5 combines with J gene TRBJ2-7; 12 bases match TRBD1. The germline V gene encodes CDR1 SGHKS and CDR2 YYEKEE (reference sequence). CDR3 size: 16 residues. Germline trimming cut 5 bases from V and 5 bases from J; bases unmatched to any gene: 11. This CDR3 is CASRLITGTGGHEQYF. In DNA form, the CDR3 reads TGTGCCAGCAGACTTATCACAGGGACAGGGGGCCACGAGCAGTACTTC.

The chain links TRBV2 to TRBJ1-1; D call uncertain. This CDR3 contains 13 residues. The V gene lost 5 bases and the J gene lost 1 base, with 8 bases spanning the gap. CDR1 and CDR2 from the germline V gene are SNHLY and FYNNEI. DNA for the CDR3: TGTGCCAGCAGTCCCGCCGGGAACACTGAAGCTTTCTTT. Protein sequence: CASSPAGNTEAFF.

Note on this clone: Other DNA variants within this sample encode the same CDR3. V usage is TRBV30 and J usage is TRBJ1-1; D not resolved. Germline-derived CDR1 and CDR2 are GTSNPN and SVGIG (reference sequence). Trimming stripped 0 bases from V and 5 bases from J, with 7 bases between. The CDR3 is made up of 12 amino acids. The CDR3, as DNA: TGTGCCTGGAGTGTACCGGGTACTGAAGCTTTCTTT. Protein sequence: CAWSVPGTEAFF.

The chain recombines TRBV7-6 with TRBJ2-3, with D tentatively TRBD1 (7 bases). V was pared by 0 bases and J by 7 bases, with 17 bases between. CDR3 length: 16 amino acids. CDR1 and CDR2 (germline): SGHVS, FNYEAQ. CDR3 in DNA: TGTGCCAGCAGCTTAGCGGAGGGGGCCCACGACTATACGCAGTATTTT. It codes for CASSLAEGAHDYTQYF.

V gene TRBV30 combines with J gene TRBJ2-3, with TRBD2 identical over 8 bases. The J segment lost 6 bases and the V segment lost 0 bases, leaving 11 bases of the junction unmatched. The CDR3 contains 16 residues. Germline-derived CDR1 and CDR2 are GTSNPN and SVGIG (reference sequence). The CDR3 DNA follows: TGTGCCTGGAGTGTACTTAGCGGGGCCTCTGGGGATACGCAGTATTTT. Its protein is CAWSVLSGASGDTQYF.

The rearrangement joins TRBV29-1 to TRBJ1-2, with 8 bases lining up with TRBD1. The length of the CDR3 is 14 residues. Germline-derived CDR1 and CDR2 are SQVTM and ANQGSEA. The ends lost 3 bases at V and 4 bases at J; junction bases unmatched: 7. The CDR3 is CSVEYPTGAYGYTF. CDR3 nucleotide sequence: TGCAGCGTTGAGTACCCGACAGGGGCCTATGGCTACACCTTC.

The genes are TRBV2 and TRBJ1-4, with a possible D match to TRBD1 (6 bases). This CDR3 comprises 14 residues. The germline V and J ends were trimmed by 6 bases and 7 bases, with 15 bases remaining between them. Germline V gives CDR1 SNHLY, CDR2 FYNNEI. This chain's CDR3 is CASSPQGVSEKLFF. The CDR3 bases are TGTGCCAGCAGCCCACAGGGCGTGAGTGAAAAACTGTTTTTT. Full variable domain (rest looked up from reference TRBV2 and TRBJ1-4): EPEVTQTPSHQVTQMGQEVILRCVPISNHLYFYWYRQILGQKVEFLVSFYNNEISEKSEIFDDQFSVERPDGSNFTLKIRSTKLEDSAMYFCASSPQGVSEKLFFGSGTQLSVL.

This chain connects TRBV19 to TRBJ2-2; D may be TRBD2 (6 bases). The CDR3 runs to 17 residues. The germline gives CDR1 LNHDA, CDR2 SQIVND (reference sequence). Between the trimmed V and J ends, which lost 2 bases and 7 bases, there was a span of 20 bases. This chain's CDR3 is CASSINEAGPKGGELFF. The CDR3, as DNA: TGTGCCAGTAGTATAAATGAGGCGGGGCCGAAGGGCGGGGAGCTGTTTTTT.

CDR3 sequence reads: CATFQGFGAFF. The CDR3 DNA reads as TGTGCCACATTTCAGGGTTTTGGAGCTTTCTTT. The chain links TRBV6-5 to TRBJ1-1; D possibly corresponds to TRBD1 (5 bases). V gave up 10 bases and J gave up 10 bases, with 16 bases separating them. Germline V lookup: CDR1 MNHEY, CDR2 SVGAGI. The CDR3 is made up of 11 amino acids.

There are a few counts of this clone. The chain employs TRBV2 and TRBJ1-4, with D tentatively TRBD1 (6 bases). The CDR3 covers 16 residues. Per the germline V gene, CDR1 is SNHLY and CDR2 is FYNNEI. Trimming pared 4 bases from V and 6 bases from J, leaving 18 bases between. The CDR3 sequence: CASSGVGTPNDEKLFF. As DNA, the CDR3 is TGTGCCAGCAGTGGGGTCGGGACACCAAACGATGAAAAACTGTTTTTT.

The rearrangement joins TRBV7-2 to TRBJ2-7; D call uncertain. The CDR3 contains 13 residues. Germline CDR1 and CDR2: SGHTA and FQGNSA. Deletions cut 4 bases from V and 2 bases from J, with 9 bases between. The chain's CDR3 is CASSSGPTYEQYF. Here the CDR3 DNA reads TGTGCCAGCAGCTCCGGTCCAACCTACGAGCAGTACTTC.

Worth noting for this clone: Distinct nucleotide sequences in the sample also encode this CDR3. V gene TRBV30 combines with J gene TRBJ1-2, with no clear D. V was shortened by 5 bases and J by 5 bases, with 12 bases between the two germline ends. Germline CDR1 is GTSNPN and CDR2 is SVGIG (reference sequence). The length of the CDR3 is 12 residues. The CDR3 nucleotides read TGTGCCTGGTCCGGGAGCAATTATGGCTACACCTTC. Translation: CAWSGSNYGYTF.

The table lists this clone with a count of one. The chain recombines TRBV11-2 with TRBJ1-1; possibly TRBD1 for D (5 bases). This CDR3 is built from 13 residues. Germline CDR1 is SGHAT and CDR2 is FQNNGV. The V gene lost 10 bases and the J gene lost 5 bases, with 17 bases spanning the gap. CDR3 residues: CATGGGGWTEAFF. CDR3 nucleotide sequence: TGTGCCACCGGCGGGGGGGGTTGGACTGAAGCTTTCTTT.

In its sample, this clone was seen a few times. The chain couples TRBV12-2 to TRBJ1-1; the D call of TRBD1 is as the table states it, not checked on the DNA. TRBV12-2 is a documented pseudogene. This CDR3 comprises 14 residues. Written as DNA, the CDR3 is TGTGCAAGTCGCTCGGGACAACAGAACACTGAAGCTTTCTTT. Translation: CASRSGQQNTEAFF.

V and J are TRBV29-1 and TRBJ2-6; weak D call: TRBD1 (5 bases). Germline V lookup: CDR1 SQVTM, CDR2 ANQGSEA. The CDR3 runs to 14 residues. Trimming took 6 bases from V and 3 from J, leaving 12 bases between them. The CDR3 nucleotides are TGCAGCGTGGAACAGGCCGGTGGGGCCAACGTCCTGACTTTC. Its translation is CSVEQAGGANVLTF.

The V gene is TRBV30, the J gene TRBJ2-6; D may be TRBD2 (6 bases). Per germline, CDR1 GTSNPN and CDR2 SVGIG (reference sequence). The V and J ends lost 0 bases and 2 bases respectively, with 8 bases between them. The CDR3 extends over 15 amino acids. The CDR3 DNA sequence: TGTGCCTGGAGTGTAACGGGGGCTGGGGCCAACGTCCTGACTTTC. Translation: CAWSVTGAGANVLTF.

CDR3 coding DNA: TGTGCCAGCAGCCTAACCCAGGGCGACACTGAAGCTTTCTTT. Protein sequence: CASSLTQGDTEAFF. This chain links TRBV7-2 with TRBJ1-1; weak D call: TRBD1 (5 bases). Germline V CDR1 and CDR2: SGHTA, FQGNSA. The CDR3 sequence is 14 residues long. Trimming took off 5 bases at V and 3 bases at J, with 13 bases between the two ends. The full variable domain, rest sourced from reference TRBV7-2 and TRBJ1-1, is GAGVSQSPSNKVTEKGKDVELRCDPISGHTALYWYRQSLGQGLEFLIYFQGNSAPDKSGLPSDRFSAERTGGSVSTLTIQRTQQEDSAVYLCASSLTQGDTEAFFGQGTRLTVV.

CDR3 DNA: TGTGCCAGCCGCAGGACGGGACAGCCACCCTACGAGCAGTACTTC. This codes for CASRRTGQPPYEQYF. This chain links TRBV6-5 with TRBJ2-7; 7 bases map to TRBD1. The germline CDR1 and CDR2 sequences are MNHEY and SVGAGI. J lost 2 bases, V lost 8 bases, and 12 bases had no gene match. The CDR3 loop spans 15 amino acids.

The sample holds a few counts of this clone. Here the CDR3 reads CASSVATREEAFF. The DNA of the CDR3 is TGTGCCAGCAGCGTAGCTACTAGGGAAGAAGCTTTCTTT. This chain uses TRBV9 with TRBJ1-1; D uncertain. Trimming took 0 bases from V and 8 from J, leaving 11 bases between them. The CDR3 extends over 13 amino acids. CDR1 SGDLS and CDR2 YYNGEE come from the germline V gene.

The chain uses TRBV30 and TRBJ2-7, with TRBD2 as a possible D gene (6 bases). Trimming pared 4 bases from V and 2 bases from J, leaving 12 bases between. CDR1 and CDR2 (germline): GTSNPN, SVGIG (reference sequence). CDR3 size: 13 residues. Here the CDR3 DNA reads TGTGCCTGGATGGGGACTGGGGCCTACGAGCAGTACTTC. This codes for CAWMGTGAYEQYF.

The chain couples TRBV11-2 to TRBJ1-2; 7 bases align to TRBD1. The CDR3 has 15 residues. From germline, CDR1 is SGHAT and CDR2 FQNNGV. V lost 1 base, J lost 3 bases, and 5 bases stayed unmatched. This CDR3 reads CASSLGQGVYYGYTF. The CDR3 DNA reads as TGTGCCAGCAGCTTAGGCCAGGGGGTATACTATGGCTACACCTTC.

This clone was detected once. The chain combines TRBV27 with TRBJ2-2, with 11 bases identical to TRBD1. The CDR3 is 15 amino acids. CDR1 and CDR2 from the germline V gene are MNHEY and SMNVEV (reference sequence). V lost 5 bases, J lost 3 bases, and 2 bases stayed unmatched. Here the CDR3 DNA reads TGTGCCAGCAGTAGGACAGGGGGCCACACCGGGGAGCTGTTTTTT. It yields the protein CASSRTGGHTGELFF.